The 29 T cell receptor beta chains below all came from one sample that was sequenced in a study of T-cell memory formation after mild COVID-19. From the 5' RACE reads, TCRdb called clonotypes with MiXCR, one entry per CDR3 protein. The repertoire consists of about 320,000 distinct CDR3 sequences, with roughly an eighth occurring once and the leading ten covering 21%. Input material: PBMCs or a T cell subset sorted from them (not recorded which). The receptors were gathered from a man aged 18 to 30 who had mild COVID-19 (a few samples of this study predate the infection). Cell type and time point are not known.

This clonotype came up a few times. The chain employs TRBV7-9 and TRBJ1-6, with D perhaps TRBD1 (6 bases). Per the germline V gene, CDR1 is SEHNR and CDR2 is FQNEAQ (reference sequence). V was clipped by 5 bases and J by 8 bases, with 13 bases between them. The CDR3 is 14 residues long. Here the CDR3 DNA reads TGTGCCAGCAGCCTACAGGGAGTCGATTCACCCCTCCACTTT. Protein product: CASSLQGVDSPLHF.

This clonotype has only a few counts. The gene calls are TRBV25-1 and TRBJ1-1; TRBD1 agrees at 9 bases. V trimming: 7 bases; J trimming: 6 bases; junction bases outside the gene matches: 9. In germline, CDR1 is MGHDK, CDR2 SYGVNS. The CDR3 sequence is 14 residues long. CDR3 in amino acids: CASNPGQGISEAFF. CDR3 coding DNA: TGTGCCAGCAACCCGGGACAGGGTATTTCTGAAGCTTTCTTT.

At least ten counts were recorded for this clonotype. The rearrangement uses TRBV6-5 and TRBJ2-3; D is uncertain. CDR1 and CDR2 (germline): MNHEY, SVGAGI. This CDR3 is 14 amino acids long. Trimming pared 5 bases from V and 2 bases from J, leaving 11 bases between. The DNA of the CDR3 is TGTGCCAGCAGTCCATACTTCGCCACAGATACGCAGTATTTT. This gives the protein CASSPYFATDTQYF.

This clonotype appeared a few times. The J gene is TRBJ2-3, the V gene TRBV7-9; TRBD2 matches at 7 bases. From germline, CDR1 is SEHNR and CDR2 FQNEAQ (reference sequence). J gave up 6 bases and V 4 bases, and 10 bases lay outside the gene matches. The CDR3 contains 15 residues. CDR3 nucleotide sequence: TGTGCCAGCAGCTCTAAGCGGGGCGATCCGGATACGCAGTATTTT. Translating it yields CASSSKRGDPDTQYF.

The V gene is TRBV25-1, the J gene TRBJ2-7; D is perhaps TRBD1 (5 bases). CDR3 length: 11 residues. The germline V gene has CDR1 MGHDK and CDR2 SYGVNS. V was trimmed by 6 bases and J by 4 bases, leaving 7 bases between them. The CDR3 protein is CASRTAYEQYF. The CDR3 DNA sequence: TGTGCCAGCAGGACAGCTTACGAGCAGTACTTC.

This clonotype was seen ten or more times. This sequence joins TRBV18 and TRBJ1-2, with TRBD1 matching over 7 bases. The V gene's germline CDR1 is KGHSH and CDR2 LQKENI. The CDR3 contains 15 residues. V was clipped by 3 bases and J by 7 bases; unmatched bases: 11. The CDR3 DNA follows: TGTGCCAGCTCACCGGATGCGACAGGGCTGCTTGGCTACACCTTC. Amino acid sequence: CASSPDATGLLGYTF. The complete variable domain, with remaining parts taken from reference TRBV18 and TRBJ1-2, reads NAGVMQNPRHLVRRRGQEARLRCSPMKGHSHVYWYRQLPEEGLKFMVYLQKENIIDESGMPKERFSAEFPKEGPSILRIQQVVRGDSAAYFCASSPDATGLLGYTFGSGTRLTVV.

The sample holds many counts of this clonotype. This chain links TRBV7-3 with TRBJ1-2; tentative D call: TRBD1 (5 bases). CDR3 length: 14 amino acids. Trimming pared 0 bases from V and 3 bases from J, leaving 8 bases between. Germline CDR1 SGHTA, CDR2 FQGTGA. The CDR3 sequence is CASSLTGGDYGYTF. The CDR3 DNA reads as TGTGCCAGCAGCTTAACGGGGGGTGACTATGGCTACACCTTC.

V is TRBV7-8 and J is TRBJ2-7; D not resolved. V gave up 4 bases and J gave up 0 bases, with 10 bases separating them. The CDR3 has 14 amino acids. Germline V gene lookup returns CDR1 SGHVS and CDR2 FQNEAQ. The CDR3 coding sequence is TGTGCCAGCAGCTCGACTGAGCTCTCCTACGAGCAGTACTTC. It translates to CASSSTELSYEQYF.

This clonotype has a handful of counts. V is TRBV7-3 and J is TRBJ1-1; D is uncertain. This CDR3 region has 15 residues. Per the germline V gene, CDR1 is SGHTA and CDR2 is FQGTGA. The germline V and J ends were trimmed by 1 base and 2 bases, with 11 bases remaining between them. The CDR3 coding sequence is TGTGCCAGCAGCTTAATTTCAGGCGATAACACTGAAGCTTTCTTT. Amino acid sequence: CASSLISGDNTEAFF.

The J gene is TRBJ2-1, the V gene TRBV7-9; 10 bases match TRBD2. Trimming at V came to 2 bases and at J to 4 bases, leaving 14 bases not matched to a gene. CDR3 length: 19 residues. Germline V CDR1 and CDR2: SEHNR, FQNEAQ (reference sequence). The CDR3 DNA sequence: TGTGCCAGCAGCTTACATCCCCCAACGACTAGCGGGTCGTACAATGAGCAGTTCTTC. This sequence encodes CASSLHPPTTSGSYNEQFF.

This clonotype was observed a few times. The chain recombines TRBV6-2 or TRBV6-3 with TRBJ2-5, with D possibly being TRBD1 or TRBD2 (6 bases each). V was shortened by 2 bases and J by 1 base, with 8 bases between the two germline ends. The CDR3 contains 14 residues. The germline CDR1 and CDR2 sequences are MNHEY and SVGEGT. CDR3 sequence (DNA): TGTGCCAGCAGTTACGGGGGGCCCCAAGAGACCCAGTACTTC. It yields the protein CASSYGGPQETQYF.

Comment on this clonotype: As the CDR3 is not closed by the conserved phenylalanine or tryptophan, this likely results from a read error. The J gene is TRBJ2-4, the V gene TRBV7-9; D perhaps matches TRBD1 (5 bases). Trimming took off 5 bases at V and 3 bases at J, with 11 bases between the two ends. From germline, CDR1 is SEHNR and CDR2 FQNEAQ (reference sequence). This CDR3 contains 14 residues. DNA of the CDR3: TGTGCCAGCAGCGTTGACAGAGTCAAAAACATTCAGTACTTA. Its protein product is CASSVDRVKNIQYL.

This clonotype showed up just a few times. The chain employs TRBV9 and TRBJ2-4; perhaps D is TRBD1 or TRBD2 (6 bases each). This CDR3 spans 15 amino acids. The germline V and J ends were trimmed by 5 bases and 4 bases, with 16 bases remaining between them. Germline CDR1 reads SGDLS; CDR2 reads YYNGEE. CDR3 amino acids: CASSRGAETKNIQYF. DNA of the CDR3: TGTGCCAGCAGTAGGGGGGCAGAAACTAAAAACATTCAGTACTTC.

The genes are TRBV12-3 or TRBV12-4 and TRBJ2-1, with 10 nucleotides matching TRBD1. Trimming cost V 5 bases and J 0 bases; bases outside gene matches: 13. The CDR3 length is 19 residues. The CDR3 nucleotides are TGTGCCAGCAGTCCCGGGACAGGGGTTGGAGGAAGCTCCTACAATGAGCAGTTCTTC. It specifies CASSPGTGVGGSSYNEQFF.

The V call is TRBV5-1, the J call TRBJ2-5; unclear D gene. The V and J ends lost 1 base and 4 bases respectively, with 5 bases between them. This CDR3 region has 12 residues. Germline lookup yields CDR1 SGHRS and CDR2 YFSETQ. DNA for the CDR3: TGCGCCAGCAGCTTGTCATCAGAGACCCAGTACTTC. Its translation: CASSLSSETQYF.

There are a few counts of this clonotype. The V gene is TRBV7-8, the J gene TRBJ2-7; 8 bases are shared with TRBD1. Germline CDR1 is SGHVS and CDR2 is FQNEAQ. J was trimmed by 7 bases and V by 0 bases; bases with no gene match: 14. The CDR3 is made up of 17 amino acids. CDR3 in DNA: TGTGCCAGCAGCTTAGCGAGTGGCAGGGGGCGCGCAGGGGAGCAGTACGTC. Amino acid sequence: CASSLASGRGRAGEQYV.

This clonotype was counted many times. This chain links TRBV12-3 or TRBV12-4 with TRBJ2-1; 9 nucleotides match TRBD2. The V gene end was trimmed by 3 bases and the J gene end by 9 bases; junction bases not matched to a gene: 6. The CDR3 totals 14 residues. The CDR3 region is CASSLRLAGSEQFF. Here the CDR3 DNA reads TGTGCCAGCAGTTTGAGGCTAGCGGGGAGTGAGCAGTTCTTC.

This chain connects TRBV5-1 to TRBJ1-1; perhaps TRBD1 as D (5 bases). V lost 5 bases to trimming and J lost 1 base, with 12 bases between them. CDR1 is SGHRS and CDR2 is YFSETQ in the germline V gene. This CDR3 spans 14 amino acids. CDR3 nucleotide sequence: TGCGCCAGCAGGGAACAGGATACGAACACTGAAGCTTTCTTT. Its protein product is CASREQDTNTEAFF.

This clonotype occurred a few times. J is TRBJ1-6 and V is TRBV10-3; the match to TRBD1 covers 7 bases. This CDR3 is 13 amino acids long. Trimming removed 10 bases from V and 5 bases from J; junction bases left unmatched: 5. The germline CDR1 and CDR2 sequences are ENHRY and SYGVKD. This chain's CDR3 is CATRDRDNSPLHF. CDR3 bases: TGTGCCACCCGGGACAGAGATAATTCACCCCTCCACTTT.

This clonotype was observed many times. The chain links TRBV5-6 to TRBJ2-7; no firm D call. Trimming left V 1 base short and J 6 bases short, with 2 bases between. The CDR3 loop spans 10 amino acids. Germline lookup yields CDR1 SGHDT and CDR2 YYEEEE. The CDR3 spells CASSLLEQYF. For the CDR3, the DNA is TGTGCCAGCAGCTTGCTCGAGCAGTACTTC.

The sample holds many counts of this clonotype. The chain is built from TRBV4-1 and TRBJ2-7; no definite D call. Germline V CDR1 and CDR2: MGHRA, YSYEKL. CDR3 size: 14 residues. V shed 0 bases and J shed 2 bases, with 8 bases lying between them. The CDR3 is CASSQETGTYEQYF. The CDR3 DNA sequence: TGCGCCAGCAGCCAAGAGACCGGCACCTACGAGCAGTACTTC.

V gene TRBV3-1 combines with J gene TRBJ2-5; TRBD2 matches 12 bases. V gave up 4 bases and J gave up 5 bases; unmatched junction bases: 8. CDR1 and CDR2 from the germline V gene are LGHDT and YNNKEL (reference sequence). This CDR3 is built from 16 residues. The CDR3, as DNA: TGTGCCAGCAGCCCTGGACTAGCGGGGCCCCCGGAGACCCAGTACTTC. Protein sequence: CASSPGLAGPPETQYF.

The chain joins TRBV4-1 to TRBJ2-7, with 7 nucleotides matching TRBD1. This CDR3 comprises 16 residues. Trimming at V came to 4 bases and at J to 3 bases, leaving 12 bases not matched to a gene. Germline CDR1 and CDR2: MGHRA and YSYEKL. CDR3 sequence reads: CASSPTPGTEGYEQYV. The CDR3 DNA reads as TGCGCCAGCAGCCCAACCCCCGGGACAGAGGGCTACGAGCAGTACGTC.

This clonotype was detected only a few times. The chain carries TRBV6-6 and TRBJ1-2, with D perhaps TRBD1 (5 bases). This CDR3 region has 11 residues. V dropped 5 bases and J dropped 4 bases, with 5 bases sitting between them. Looked up from germline, CDR1 is MNHNY and CDR2 is SVGAGI (reference sequence). The CDR3 region has the DNA TGTGCCAGCAGTGGGGGCTATGGCTACACCTTC. Amino acids: CASSGGYGYTF.

This clonotype has a handful of counts. V usage is TRBV5-8 and J usage is TRBJ1-1; D might be TRBD1 (5 bases). Germline CDR1 reads SGHTS; CDR2 reads YDEGEE. The germline V and J ends were trimmed by 4 bases and 1 base, with 11 bases remaining between them. The CDR3 runs 14 residues. The CDR3 region is CASSPGYSNTEAFF. For the CDR3, the DNA is TGTGCCAGCAGCCCAGGGTACTCGAACACTGAAGCTTTCTTT.

In this sample, this clonotype turned up a few times. The genes are TRBV7-6 and TRBJ2-1; 8 nucleotides match TRBD2. The CDR3 extends over 13 amino acids. Germline CDR1 reads SGHVS; CDR2 reads FNYEAQ. The trim removed 1 base at V and 15 bases at J, leaving 8 bases unmatched. The CDR3 loop reads CASSLEGGTRLFF. The CDR3, as DNA: TGTGCCAGCAGCTTAGAGGGCGGGACTAGACTGTTCTTC.

This clonotype has a handful of counts. V gene TRBV7-3 combines with J gene TRBJ1-6; TRBD1 aligns across 8 bases. V trimming: 4 bases; J trimming: 8 bases; junction bases outside the gene matches: 4. Per germline, CDR1 SGHTA and CDR2 FQGTGA. This CDR3 has 14 residues. CDR3 in amino acids: CASSWTGRDSPLHF. The CDR3 DNA reads TGTGCCAGCAGCTGGACAGGGAGGGATTCACCCCTCCACTTT.

This clonotype was observed many times. This chain joins TRBV7-2 and TRBJ2-3; D might be TRBD2 (5 bases). Trimming shortened V by 6 bases and J by 2 bases, and 9 bases separated the two germline ends. Germline CDR1 SGHTA, CDR2 FQGNSA. There are 13 residues in the CDR3. CDR3 residues: CASRGSATDTQYF. The CDR3 nucleotides are TGTGCCAGCAGGGGGAGCGCCACAGATACGCAGTATTTT.

The chain links TRBV7-2 to TRBJ1-6, with TRBD1 matching 7 bases. CDR3 length: 13 amino acids. CDR1 and CDR2 (germline): SGHTA, FQGNSA. After removal of 7 bases from V and 10 bases from J, the junction contained 7 bases not matched to a gene. The CDR3 DNA reads TGTGCCAGCAACCGACAGGGAGAATCACCCCTCCACTTT. Translating it yields CASNRQGESPLHF.